This is a list of T cell receptor beta chains from one sample in a study of T cells expressing NK-cell markers. TCRdb reprocessed the 5' RACE reads; each CDR3 protein has one entry and no DNA is given. The sample data list a few hundred thousand distinct CDR3 sequences. The sample consisted of blood T cells: a sorted CD56 or NKG2C T cell subset, CD4+ or CD8+ T cells, or bulk PBMC T cells (not recorded which). Receptors originate from a man aged 18 to 30 in good health. The CDR3 runs from the conserved cysteine through the conserved F or W.

CDR3aa	j_gene	v_gene	len
CASRLGTGEGETQYF	TRBJ2-5	TRBV12-3/TRBV12-4	15
CAISESSSFPNAGELFF	TRBJ2-2	TRBV10-3	17
CSVEEGFREETQYF	TRBJ2-5	TRBV29-1	14
CASSPGLTSGYTDTQYF	TRBJ2-3	TRBV5-1	17
CSARDRGGYYEQYF	TRBJ2-7	TRBV20-1	14
CASSPPNLVAGRNTEAFF	TRBJ1-1	TRBV18	18
CASRFSGTDTQYF	TRBJ2-3	TRBV7-2	13
CASSPRPGQASYEQYF	TRBJ2-7	TRBV6-2/TRBV6-3	16
CASSQDGGARAFF	TRBJ1-1	TRBV14	13
CASSWGSPGRDTEAFF	TRBJ1-1	TRBV7-3	16
CASSSPGIRTPYNEQFF	TRBJ2-1	TRBV12-3/TRBV12-4	17
CASSIWTSGSSYQQFF	TRBJ2-1	TRBV5-6	16
CASSLSRDTQYF	TRBJ2-3	TRBV12-3/TRBV12-4	12
CASSPRRAQRETQYF	TRBJ2-5	TRBV18	15
CASSGGSPIYEQYF	TRBJ2-7	TRBV28	14
CASRLPGVGSAEKLFF	TRBJ1-4	TRBV4-2	16
CASSPATNRELFF	TRBJ2-2	TRBV27	13
CASILDPGGEQFF	TRBJ2-1	TRBV6-1	13
CASSPLGGAVNTEAFF	TRBJ1-1	TRBV6-1	16
CASSLMTSGNQETQYF	TRBJ2-5	TRBV12-3/TRBV12-4	16
CSALIKETQYF	TRBJ2-5	TRBV20-1	11
CATSDLGAGSDTQYF	TRBJ2-3	TRBV24-1	15
CASSLGGSSYNEQFF	TRBJ2-1	TRBV12-3/TRBV12-4	15
CSARLLQGHSNQPQHF	TRBJ1-5	TRBV20-1	16
CASSLVGSGNTIYF	TRBJ1-3	TRBV18	14
CSARQQGVSNQPQHF	TRBJ1-5	TRBV20-1	15
CASSQARPGDTQYF	TRBJ2-3	TRBV14	14
CASSQERVRGDTQYF	TRBJ2-3	TRBV4-1	15
CASSPNPGQGSRGYTF	TRBJ1-2	TRBV3-1	16
CSARGPLAGGSDEQFF	TRBJ2-1	TRBV20-1	16
CASSKVQGPSYNEQFF	TRBJ2-1	TRBV4-2	16
CASSQGRGVWTLHSEAFF	TRBJ1-1	TRBV11-1	18
CASSLRQGASGANVLTF	TRBJ2-6	TRBV11-2	17
CSVGTSFQETQYF	TRBJ2-5	TRBV29-1	13
CASSFITGADTQYF	TRBJ2-3	TRBV27	14
CASSYSSLAGVYNEQFF	TRBJ2-1	TRBV6-5	17
CASSLEWGRVNNEQFF	TRBJ2-1	TRBV11-2	16
CSASLMPVRNNEQFF	TRBJ2-1	TRBV20-1	15
CASSQGVAAGGQFF	TRBJ2-1	TRBV4-1	14
CASSDVNSPLHF	TRBJ1-6	TRBV25-1	12
CASSLSQNPNQPQHF	TRBJ1-5	TRBV19	15
CASSPSGPNTDTQYF	TRBJ2-3	TRBV18	15